Listed below are T cell receptor beta chains from one sample, sequenced in a study of control samples from healthy donors and cancer patients. The protocol was immunoSEQ multiplex PCR, while the TCRdb copy is restricted to in-frame clones and leaves out a portion. The table lists tens of thousands of clones, approximately 87% of them singletons, with approximately 1.5% in the top ten. Specimen: PBMCs. The receptors were gathered from a middle-aged woman with lung cancer. CDR3s include the opening cysteine and the closing phenylalanine or tryptophan. A D gene is named only where the DNA matches it firmly. Only part of the rows carry a size: once, few, many, or a class if the clone is expanded.

abundance	v_gene	j_gene	d_gene	CDR3aa	CDR3nt
.	TRBV5-1	TRBJ2-7	.	CASSLGPTNYEQYF	TGCGCCAGCAGCTTGGGACCGACTAACTACGAGCAGTACTTC
.	TRBV5-5	TRBJ2-7	.	CASSLVGLASREQYF	TGTGCCAGCAGCTTGGTAGGTCTTGCGTCTCGGGAGCAGTACTTC
.	TRBV7-2	TRBJ2-1	.	CASSLRTAYNEQFF	TGTGCCAGCAGCTTACGGACAGCTTACAATGAGCAGTTCTTC
.	TRBV9	TRBJ2-3	.	CASSFRDEGADTQYF	TGTGCCAGCAGCTTCCGGGACGAAGGCGCAGATACGCAGTATTTT
once	TRBV2	TRBJ1-6	TRBD1	CASNPGTAAYNSPLHF	TGTGCCAGCAACCCCGGGACAGCTGCCTATAATTCACCCCTCCACTTT
.	TRBV19	TRBJ1-3	.	CASSIRTAGNTIYF	TGTGCCAGTAGTATAAGGACTGCTGGAAACACCATATATTTT
.	TRBV13	TRBJ2-2	.	CASSFRDTHTGELFF	TGTGCCAGCAGCTTTAGAGACACCCACACCGGGGAGCTGTTTTTT
.	TRBV6-1	TRBJ2-5	TRBD1	CASSERRDRVAETQYF	TGTGCCAGCAGTGAAAGGAGGGACAGGGTAGCGGAGACCCAGTACTTC
once	TRBV5-4	TRBJ2-1	TRBD2	CASSPGLAGASGTPYNEQFF	TGTGCCAGCAGCCCCGGACTAGCGGGGGCAAGCGGCACCCCTTACAATGAGCAGTTCTTC
.	TRBV7-2	TRBJ2-5	TRBD1	CASSQPGQGARETQYF	TGTGCCAGCAGCCAACCGGGACAGGGGGCGCGAGAGACCCAGTACTTC
.	TRBV18	TRBJ2-3	TRBD1	CASSPGQGADTQYF	TGTGCCAGCTCACCTGGACAGGGAGCAGATACGCAGTATTTT
.	TRBV11-3	TRBJ1-5	.	CASTRGGQPQHF	TGTGCCAGCACCCGTGGGGGTCAGCCCCAGCATTTT
.	TRBV11-3	TRBJ2-7	.	CASSLTYEQYF	TGTGCCAGCAGCTTAACCTACGAGCAGTACTTC
.	TRBV6-4	TRBJ2-5	.	CASRPEETQYF	TGTGCCAGCAGGCCCGAAGAGACCCAGTACTTC
once	TRBV19	TRBJ2-2	TRBD1	CASSVDRVSGELFF	TGTGCCAGTAGTGTAGACAGGGTCTCCGGGGAGCTGTTTTTT
.	TRBV4-2	TRBJ2-3	.	CASSQVFMGGPGDTQYF	TGTGCCAGCAGCCAAGTATTCATGGGGGGGCCGGGCGATACGCAGTATTTT
.	TRBV6-2/TRBV6-3	TRBJ2-2	.	CASSYRRGTGELFF	TGTGCCAGCAGTTACCGCAGAGGCACCGGGGAGCTGTTTTTT
.	TRBV4-1	TRBJ1-5	TRBD1	CASSVGQAGRNQPQHF	TGCGCCAGCAGCGTTGGACAGGCTGGCCGCAATCAGCCCCAGCATTTT
.	TRBV3-1/TRBV3-2	TRBJ2-1	.	CASSQDRVSHNEQFF	TGTGCCAGCAGCCAAGACAGGGTGTCCCACAATGAGCAGTTCTTC
.	TRBV9	TRBJ2-7	.	CASSVGDFSYEQYF	TGTGCCAGCAGCGTCGGGGACTTCTCCTACGAGCAGTACTTC
.	TRBV7-9	TRBJ2-1	TRBD2	CAVRESSSYNEQFF	TGTGCCGTGCGGGAGTCCAGCTCCTACAATGAGCAGTTCTTC
.	TRBV24-1	TRBJ1-2	TRBD1	CATSDAGTAELYGYTF	TGTGCCACCAGTGACGCAGGGACAGCCGAACTCTATGGCTACACCTTC
.	TRBV7-9	TRBJ2-2	.	CASSVVGSGETGELFF	TGTGCCAGCAGCGTAGTCGGGAGTGGGGAGACCGGGGAGCTGTTTTTT